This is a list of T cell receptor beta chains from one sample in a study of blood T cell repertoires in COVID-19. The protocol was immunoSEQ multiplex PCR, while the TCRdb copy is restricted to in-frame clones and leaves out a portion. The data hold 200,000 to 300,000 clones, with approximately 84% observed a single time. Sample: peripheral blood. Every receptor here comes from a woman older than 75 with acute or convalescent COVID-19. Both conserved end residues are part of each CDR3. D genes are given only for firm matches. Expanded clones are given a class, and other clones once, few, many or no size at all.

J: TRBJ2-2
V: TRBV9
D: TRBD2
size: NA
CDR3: CASSVTLSGGVGELFF
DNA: TGTGCCAGCAGCGTTACCCTTAGCGGGGGAGTTGGGGAGCTGTTTTTT

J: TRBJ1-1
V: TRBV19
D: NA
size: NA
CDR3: CASSTRAEVNTEAFF
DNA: TGTGCCAGTAGTACCCGGGCGGAGGTGAACACTGAAGCTTTCTTT

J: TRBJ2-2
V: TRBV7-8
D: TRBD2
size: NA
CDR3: CASSLGGLAGAATGELFF
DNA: TGTGCCAGCAGCTTAGGGGGACTAGCGGGGGCGGCCACCGGGGAGCTGTTTTTT

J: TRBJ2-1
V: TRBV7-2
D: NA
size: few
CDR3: CASKMVGSPNEQFF
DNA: TGTGCCAGCAAAATGGTAGGTAGCCCGAATGAGCAGTTCTTC

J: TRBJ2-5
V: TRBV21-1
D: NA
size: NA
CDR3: CASSKVQRESRETQYF
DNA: TGTGCCAGCAGCAAAGTACAGCGGGAGTCGAGGGAGACCCAGTACTTC

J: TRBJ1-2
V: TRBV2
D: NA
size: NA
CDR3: CASETGILHRGYTF
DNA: TGTGCCAGCGAAACGGGGATCTTGCATAGGGGCTACACCTTC

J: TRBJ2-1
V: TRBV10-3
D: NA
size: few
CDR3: CAISPRDRDYNEQFF
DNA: TGTGCCATCAGCCCCAGGGATAGGGACTACAATGAGCAGTTCTTC

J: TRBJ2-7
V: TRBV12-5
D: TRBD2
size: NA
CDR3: CASGLVISGSYEQYF
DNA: TGTGCTAGTGGTTTGGTAATTAGCGGGAGCTACGAGCAGTACTTC

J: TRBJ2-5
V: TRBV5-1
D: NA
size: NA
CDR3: CASSLADGETQYF
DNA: TGCGCCAGCAGCTTGGCCGACGGGGAGACCCAGTACTTC

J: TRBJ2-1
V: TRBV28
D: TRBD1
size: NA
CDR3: CASRVTGQGLSEQFF
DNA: TGTGCCAGCAGAGTAACGGGACAGGGTCTTTCTGAGCAGTTCTTC

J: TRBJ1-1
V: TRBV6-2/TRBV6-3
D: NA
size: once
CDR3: CASSYYRGGTEAFF
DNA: TGTGCCAGCAGTTATTATCGGGGAGGCACTGAAGCTTTCTTT

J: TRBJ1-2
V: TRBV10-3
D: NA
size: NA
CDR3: CAISDPSQVYGYTF
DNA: TGTGCCATCAGTGACCCCTCACAGGTCTATGGCTACACCTTC

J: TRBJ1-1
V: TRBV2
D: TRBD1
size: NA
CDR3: CASQGDLNTEAFF
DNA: TGTGCCAGTCAGGGGGACTTGAACACTGAAGCTTTCTTT

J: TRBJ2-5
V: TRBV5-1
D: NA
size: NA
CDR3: CASSGGLPGQETQYF
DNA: TGCGCCAGCAGCGGAGGACTCCCGGGGCAAGAGACCCAGTACTTC

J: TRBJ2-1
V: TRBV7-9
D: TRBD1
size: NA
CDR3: CASSAGQGSYNEQFF
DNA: TGTGCCAGCAGCGCCGGACAGGGATCATACAATGAGCAGTTCTTC

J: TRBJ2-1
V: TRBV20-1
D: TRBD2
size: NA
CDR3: CSASRGTRFSEQFF
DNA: TGCAGTGCTAGTAGGGGGACTAGGTTCAGTGAGCAGTTCTTC

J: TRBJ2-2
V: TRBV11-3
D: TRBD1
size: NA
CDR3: CASSTRGGGTGELFF
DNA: TGTGCCAGCAGCACCCGAGGGGGCGGGACCGGGGAGCTGTTTTTT

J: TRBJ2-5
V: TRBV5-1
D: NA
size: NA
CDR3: CASSLGDLGRQETQYF
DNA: TGCGCCAGCAGCTTGGGAGATTTGGGGCGTCAAGAGACCCAGTACTTC

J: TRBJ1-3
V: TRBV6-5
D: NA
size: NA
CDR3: CASSYSLLYTGNTIYF
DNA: TGTGCCAGCAGTTATTCCCTACTGTATACTGGAAACACCATATATTTT

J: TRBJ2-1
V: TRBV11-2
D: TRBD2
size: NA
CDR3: CASSLTGTRANEQFF
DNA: TGTGCCAGCAGCTTAACCGGGACTAGAGCCAATGAGCAGTTCTTC

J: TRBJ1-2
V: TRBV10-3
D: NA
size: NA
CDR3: CAIRDKLYGYTF
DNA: TGTGCCATCAGGGACAAGCTCTATGGCTACACCTTC

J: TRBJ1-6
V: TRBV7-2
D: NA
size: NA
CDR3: CASSAGQYNSPLHF
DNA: TGTGCCAGCAGCGCTGGGCAATATAATTCACCCCTCCACTTT

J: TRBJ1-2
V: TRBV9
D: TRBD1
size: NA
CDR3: CASSASFSTGIYGYTF
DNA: TGTGCCAGCAGCGCGTCCTTTTCGACAGGGATCTATGGCTACACCTTC

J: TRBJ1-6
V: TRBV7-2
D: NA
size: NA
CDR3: CASSFQGRSYNSPLHF
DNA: TGTGCCAGCAGCTTTCAGGGCCGCTCCTATAATTCACCCCTCCACTTT

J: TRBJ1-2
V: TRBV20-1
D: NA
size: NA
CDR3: CSAREGRGYTF
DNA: TGCAGTGCTAGAGAGGGCCGGGGCTACACCTTC

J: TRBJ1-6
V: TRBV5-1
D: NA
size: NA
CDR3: CASSSSGDNSPLHF
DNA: TGCGCCAGCAGCTCCTCAGGGGATAATTCACCCCTCCACTTT

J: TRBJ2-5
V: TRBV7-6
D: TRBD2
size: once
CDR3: CASSYRGLAGGPRETQYF
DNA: TGTGCCAGCAGCTACCGAGGACTAGCGGGGGGCCCGAGAGAGACCCAGTACTTC

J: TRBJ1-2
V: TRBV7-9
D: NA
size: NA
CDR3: CASSLVGQGYGYTF
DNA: TGTGCCAGCAGCTTGGTAGGACAAGGCTATGGCTACACCTTC

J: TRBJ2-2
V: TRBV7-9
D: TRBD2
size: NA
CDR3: CASSLLGTSPGELFF
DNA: TGTGCCAGCAGCTTATTAGGGACTAGCCCCGGGGAGCTGTTTTTT

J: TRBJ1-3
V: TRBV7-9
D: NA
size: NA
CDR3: CASSFTGGSGNTIYF
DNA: TGTGCCAGCAGCTTCACGGGGGGTTCTGGAAACACCATATATTTT

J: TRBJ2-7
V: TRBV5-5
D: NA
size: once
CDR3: CASSSDRNTYEQYF
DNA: TGTGCCAGCAGTTCCGACAGGAATACCTACGAGCAGTACTTC

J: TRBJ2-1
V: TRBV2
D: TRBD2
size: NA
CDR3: CASSERGRVPPNEQFF
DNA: TGTGCCAGCAGTGAAAGAGGGAGGGTACCCCCCAATGAGCAGTTCTTC

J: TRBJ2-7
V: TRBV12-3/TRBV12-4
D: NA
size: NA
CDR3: CASSFYRYEQYF
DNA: TGTGCCAGCAGTTTCTACAGGTACGAGCAGTACTTC

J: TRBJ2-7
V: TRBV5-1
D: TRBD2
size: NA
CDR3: CASSLQPGTSGYEQYF
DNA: TGCGCCAGCAGCTTACAACCTGGGACTAGCGGATACGAGCAGTACTTC

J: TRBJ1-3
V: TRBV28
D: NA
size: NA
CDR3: CASSLSQASSGNTIYF
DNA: TGTGCCAGCAGTTTATCACAGGCTTCCTCTGGAAACACCATATATTTT

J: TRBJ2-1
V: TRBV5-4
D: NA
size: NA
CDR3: CASSLTQVGEQFF
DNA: TGTGCCAGCAGCTTGACACAGGTCGGTGAGCAGTTCTTC

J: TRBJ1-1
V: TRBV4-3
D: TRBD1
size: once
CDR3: CASSPQRDREIFF
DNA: TGCGCCAGCAGCCCCCAAAGGGACAGGGAAATTTTCTTT

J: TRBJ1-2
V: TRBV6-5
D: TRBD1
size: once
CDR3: CASTGTGVNYGYTF
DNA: TGTGCCAGCACCGGGACAGGGGTTAACTATGGCTACACCTTC